Listed below are T cell receptor beta chains from one sample, sequenced in a study of blood T cell repertoires in COVID-19. Sequenced by immunoSEQ multiplex PCR; TCRdb stores in-frame clones only, minus some. This table has about 230,000 clones, 70% to 90% appearing once. The sequenced sample consisted of peripheral blood. These receptors came from a woman younger than 35 who had recovered from COVID-19. CDR3s include the opening cysteine and the closing phenylalanine or tryptophan. D genes are given only for firm matches. The listing skips clone size in some rows; elsewhere it reads once, few, many or a size class.

>TRBV23-1|TRBJ1-3|-|once
CASSRDITGNTIYF
TGCGCCAGCAGCCGAGACATAACTGGAAACACCATATATTTT
>TRBV5-1|TRBJ2-3|-|-
CASSLGSGGTDTQYF
TGCGCCAGCAGCTTGGGTAGCGGAGGCACAGATACGCAGTATTTT
>TRBV4-2|TRBJ2-1|TRBD1|-
CASSQTPGQTHNEQFF
TGTGCCAGCAGCCAAACACCGGGACAGACTCACAATGAGCAGTTCTTC
>TRBV18|TRBJ1-1|TRBD1|-
CASSRGQGLNTEAFF
TGTGCCAGCTCACGGGGACAGGGGCTGAACACTGAAGCTTTCTTT
>TRBV27|TRBJ2-5|TRBD2|-
CASSLEAGGPGTQYF
TGTGCCAGCAGTTTGGAGGCGGGAGGGCCTGGGACCCAGTACTTC
>TRBV27|TRBJ2-3|-|-
CASETSDTQYF
TGTGCCAGCGAGACTTCAGATACGCAGTATTTT
>TRBV21-1|TRBJ2-7|-|-
CASSFRTGRVEQYF
TGTGCCAGCAGCTTTCGGACAGGGCGGGTCGAGCAGTACTTC
>TRBV7-6|TRBJ2-2|TRBD2|-
CASSSFGGDTGELFF
TGTGCCAGCAGCTCTTTCGGGGGGGACACCGGGGAGCTGTTTTTT
>TRBV2|TRBJ1-2|TRBD1|once
CASRDRSGNYGYTF
TGTGCCAGCAGGGACAGGAGCGGAAACTATGGCTACACCTTC
>TRBV6-5|TRBJ1-2|-|once
CASRVWTAMNYGYTF
TGTGCCAGCAGGGTTTGGACAGCGATGAACTATGGCTACACCTTC
>TRBV27|TRBJ2-3|TRBD1|once
CASSLWITGGTDTQYF
TGTGCCAGCAGTTTATGGATAACAGGGGGAACAGATACGCAGTATTTT
>TRBV10-3|TRBJ2-1|TRBD1|-
CASTGTAYNEQFF
TGTGCCAGTACCGGGACAGCATACAATGAGCAGTTCTTC
>TRBV7-9|TRBJ1-2|-|-
CASSFPTGQPNYGYTF
TGTGCCAGCAGCTTCCCCACAGGGCAACCTAACTATGGCTACACCTTC
>TRBV29-1|TRBJ2-5|TRBD1|once
CSVEGGQGAVETQYF
TGCAGCGTAGAAGGGGGACAGGGGGCTGTGGAGACCCAGTACTTC
>TRBV7-3|TRBJ2-5|-|-
CASARERGETQYF
TGTGCCAGTGCGCGGGAAAGAGGGGAGACCCAGTACTTC
>TRBV4-1|TRBJ2-1|TRBD2|-
CASSQGLAGISYNEQFF
TGCGCCAGCAGCCAAGGGCTAGCGGGGATCTCCTACAATGAGCAGTTCTTC
>TRBV27|TRBJ2-7|-|-
CASSLGPPYEQYF
TGTGCCAGCAGTTTAGGGCCCCCCTACGAGCAGTACTTC